Shown below are 22 T cell receptor beta chains from a single sample sequenced in a study of CD8+ T cells in alopecia areata. Sequencing relied on a cDNA template that was reverse transcribed from extracted RNA. The method was immunoSEQ multiplex PCR; TCRdb's version includes in-frame clones alone and lacks a portion of them. The sample comprises 95,000 to 100,000 clones, approximately 63% of which are singletons, and roughly 15% rests with the top ten. Treatment noted: oral pan-JAK inhibitor, 5-10 mg twice daily. This sample comprised CD8+ T cells sorted from blood, obtained at roughly week 55, from a patient treated with tofacitinib. These receptors were collected from a human donor with alopecia areata.

The chain has TRBV7-2 and TRBJ2-3; D gene unclear. The CDR3 loop spans 13 amino acids. Germline CDR1 and CDR2: SGHTA and FQGNSA. The ends were cut back, 1 base at V and 2 bases at J, with 4 bases in the middle. The chain's CDR3 is CASSLGYTDTQYF. The CDR3 coding sequence is TGTGCCAGCAGCTTAGGGTACACAGATACGCAGTATTTT.

The V call is TRBV30, the J call TRBJ2-5; TRBD1 aligns across 8 bases. The CDR3 has 15 amino acids. Germline loops: CDR1 GTSNPN, CDR2 SVGIG (reference sequence). V lost 2 bases and J lost 5; bases outside the gene matches: 10. For the CDR3, the DNA is TGTGCCTGGAGTACCCGGCAGGGGGCCATGGAGACCCAGTACTTC. Its translation is CAWSTRQGAMETQYF.

This clone was picked up a small number of times. The V call is TRBV13, the J call TRBJ2-7, with TRBD1 identical over 7 bases. Germline V gene lookup returns CDR1 PRHDT and CDR2 FYEKMQ (reference sequence). The CDR3 runs to 14 residues. V shed 6 bases, J shed 1 base, and the junction held 6 bases outside the gene matches. CDR3 amino acids: CASSLPDRSYEQYF. CDR3 DNA sequence: TGTGCCAGCAGTCTCCCGGACAGGTCCTACGAGCAGTACTTC.

The V gene is TRBV4-2, the J gene TRBJ2-3; unclear D gene. Trimming left V 0 bases short and J 2 bases short, with 18 bases between. The CDR3 consists of 18 residues. Per germline, CDR1 LGHNA and CDR2 YNFKEQ. Here the CDR3 reads CASSQDLLLGTTTDTQYF. The CDR3 coding sequence is TGTGCCAGCAGCCAAGATCTCCTTTTGGGCACGACCACAGATACGCAGTATTTT.

The sample holds a few counts of this clone. This rearrangement joins TRBV29-1 to TRBJ2-7; 10 bases map to TRBD1. Trimming cost V 3 bases and J 5 bases; bases outside gene matches: 7. The CDR3 extends over 14 amino acids. Germline V lookup: CDR1 SQVTM, CDR2 ANQGSEA. CDR3 sequence (DNA): TGCAGCGTTGATTCCGGGACAGGGGCCCACGAGCAGTACTTC. It codes for CSVDSGTGAHEQYF.

This clone was found a few times. The chain joins TRBV9 to TRBJ2-3; tentatively, D is TRBD1 (5 bases). This CDR3 has 16 residues. The germline gives CDR1 SGDLS, CDR2 YYNGEE. V gave up 0 bases and J gave up 0 bases, with 11 bases separating them. In DNA, the CDR3 is TGTGCCAGCAGCGTAGGGACACAAGCTAGCACAGATACGCAGTATTTT. Its translation: CASSVGTQASTDTQYF.

This sequence joins TRBV7-9 and TRBJ1-1; a possible D gene is TRBD1 (5 bases). This CDR3 has 15 amino acids. Trimming removed 1 base at V and 1 base at J, with 10 bases between. Germline V gene data show CDR1 as SEHNR and CDR2 as FQNEAQ (reference sequence). The CDR3: CASSLVGGKNTEAFF. DNA of the CDR3: TGTGCCAGCAGCTTAGTGGGGGGGAAGAACACTGAAGCTTTCTTT.

This chain connects TRBV6-1 to TRBJ2-7; 9 nucleotides match TRBD1. Looked up from germline, CDR1 is MNHNS and CDR2 is SASEGT. The junction had 5 bases not matched to a gene; V was cut back by 3 bases and J by 2 bases. The CDR3 runs to 15 residues. CDR3 DNA: TGTGCCAGCAGTGACGGGGACAGGGTCACCTACGAGCAGTACTTC. Amino acids: CASSDGDRVTYEQYF.

The chain carries TRBV7-8 and TRBJ1-4; D is unresolved. The V end lost 1 base, the J end lost 0 bases, and 3 bases lay between the germline ends. CDR3 length: 14 amino acids. Per germline, CDR1 SGHVS and CDR2 FQNEAQ. CDR3 bases: TGTGCCAGCAGCTTAGGAGCAACTAATGAAAAACTGTTTTTT. Encoded protein: CASSLGATNEKLFF.

This clone was observed a few times. V gene TRBV29-1 combines with J gene TRBJ2-5; the D is unclear. The CDR3 contains 12 residues. Trimming took off 5 bases at V and 5 bases at J, with 12 bases between the two ends. CDR1 is SQVTM and CDR2 is ANQGSEA in the germline V gene. CDR3 residues: CSVPRSRETQYF. CDR3 in DNA: TGCAGCGTTCCCCGGTCGAGGGAGACCCAGTACTTC.

The CDR3 loop reads CASSTRDRRNTEAFF. For the CDR3, the DNA is TGTGCCAGCAGCACCCGGGACAGGAGAAACACTGAAGCTTTCTTT. V usage is TRBV13 and J usage is TRBJ1-1; TRBD1 matches at 8 bases. CDR1 PRHDT and CDR2 FYEKMQ come from the germline V gene (reference sequence). The V gene end was trimmed by 5 bases and the J gene end by 2 bases; junction bases not matched to a gene: 7. The CDR3 sequence is 15 residues long.

The gene calls are TRBV29-1 and TRBJ2-1; TRBD2 aligns across 9 bases. This CDR3 comprises 16 residues. The V gene's germline CDR1 is SQVTM and CDR2 ANQGSEA. The J segment lost 1 base and the V segment lost 4 bases, leaving 8 bases of the junction unmatched. The CDR3 sequence: CSVVVESGGSYNEQFF. The CDR3 DNA reads TGCAGCGTTGTTGTAGAAAGCGGGGGGTCCTACAATGAGCAGTTCTTC.

This clone was seen ten or more times. The rearrangement uses TRBV2 and TRBJ2-3; TRBD1 might be the D (5 bases). The ends were cut back, 5 bases at V and 0 bases at J, with 9 bases in the middle. The CDR3 loop spans 14 amino acids. Per the germline V gene, CDR1 is SNHLY and CDR2 is FYNNEI. The CDR3 region is CASSWTPSTDTQYF. CDR3 nucleotide sequence: TGTGCCAGCAGTTGGACACCCAGCACAGATACGCAGTATTTT.

The CDR3 region has the DNA TGTGCCAGCAGCTTAGAGGGTCAGCCCCAGCATTTT. It yields the protein CASSLEGQPQHF. V is TRBV13 and J is TRBJ1-5; no firm D call. CDR3 size: 12 residues. From germline, CDR1 is PRHDT and CDR2 FYEKMQ (reference sequence). The V and J ends lost 1 base and 6 bases respectively, with 4 bases between them.

For the CDR3, the DNA is TGTGCCAGCAGCTCGCTACAGGACACGTCTAATGAAAAACTGTTTTTT. This gives the protein CASSSLQDTSNEKLFF. This chain joins TRBV7-8 and TRBJ1-4, with D possibly being TRBD1 (5 bases). The CDR3 totals 16 residues. V was cut by 4 bases and J by 3 bases, with 15 bases left in between. Germline CDR1 SGHVS, CDR2 FQNEAQ.

The rearrangement uses TRBV7-9 and TRBJ2-3; D gene unclear. Looked up from germline, CDR1 is SEHNR and CDR2 is FQNEAQ (reference sequence). The CDR3 has 15 amino acids. V was cut by 6 bases and J by 0 bases, with 13 bases left in between. DNA for the CDR3: TGTGCCAGCAGAAGAGGAGACGGGAGCACAGATACGCAGTATTTT. Encoded protein: CASRRGDGSTDTQYF.

The V call is TRBV11-2, the J call TRBJ1-6; unclear D gene. V was trimmed by 5 bases and J by 3 bases, leaving 5 bases between them. CDR3 length: 13 amino acids. The germline gives CDR1 SGHAT, CDR2 FQNNGV. This CDR3 reads CASSPNYNSPLHF. CDR3 DNA sequence: TGTGCCAGCAGCCCAAACTATAATTCACCCCTCCACTTT.

The chain couples TRBV7-2 to TRBJ1-5; no clear D gene. From germline, CDR1 is SGHTA and CDR2 FQGNSA. Deletions cut 1 base from V and 0 bases from J, with 7 bases between. CDR3 size: 15 residues. Here the CDR3 DNA reads TGTGCCAGCAGCTTAGGGTTTTATAGCAATCAGCCCCAGCATTTT. Protein sequence: CASSLGFYSNQPQHF.

This sequence joins TRBV13 and TRBJ2-7, with TRBD1 as a possible D gene (7 bases). Trimming stripped 6 bases from V and 1 base from J, with 10 bases between. The CDR3 contains 13 residues. Germline V gene lookup returns CDR1 PRHDT and CDR2 FYEKMQ (reference sequence). This CDR3 is CASRTGRSYEQYF. In DNA, the CDR3 is TGTGCCAGCAGGACAGGGAGGTCCTACGAGCAGTACTTC.

This clone occurred a few times. The V and J genes are TRBV27 and TRBJ2-2; no definite D call. The CDR3 spans 14 residues. With 3 bases removed from V and 2 bases from J, the gap between germline ends came to 7 bases. Germline V gene sequence: CDR1 MNHEY, CDR2 SMNVEV (reference sequence). CDR3 sequence reads: CASSFQTNTGELFF. The CDR3 DNA follows: TGTGCCAGCAGTTTCCAAACCAACACCGGGGAGCTGTTTTTT.

This clone was counted between two and nine times. The chain combines TRBV19 with TRBJ1-5, with D perhaps matching TRBD1 (5 bases). Germline CDR1 is LNHDA and CDR2 is SQIVND (reference sequence). The CDR3 has 17 residues. V dropped 6 bases and J dropped 2 bases, with 20 bases sitting between them. The CDR3: CASREGRRGFGNQPQHF. For the CDR3, the DNA is TGTGCCAGTAGAGAGGGGAGGCGGGGGTTTGGCAATCAGCCCCAGCATTTT.

This chain joins TRBV2 and TRBJ2-7, with D perhaps TRBD2 (6 bases). V lost 7 bases and J 2 bases, leaving 12 bases between the germline ends. The CDR3 length is 13 residues. Germline V lookup: CDR1 SNHLY, CDR2 FYNNEI. DNA for the CDR3: TGTGCCAGCATCGGGGAGGCAACCTACGAGCAGTACTTC. Its translation is CASIGEATYEQYF.